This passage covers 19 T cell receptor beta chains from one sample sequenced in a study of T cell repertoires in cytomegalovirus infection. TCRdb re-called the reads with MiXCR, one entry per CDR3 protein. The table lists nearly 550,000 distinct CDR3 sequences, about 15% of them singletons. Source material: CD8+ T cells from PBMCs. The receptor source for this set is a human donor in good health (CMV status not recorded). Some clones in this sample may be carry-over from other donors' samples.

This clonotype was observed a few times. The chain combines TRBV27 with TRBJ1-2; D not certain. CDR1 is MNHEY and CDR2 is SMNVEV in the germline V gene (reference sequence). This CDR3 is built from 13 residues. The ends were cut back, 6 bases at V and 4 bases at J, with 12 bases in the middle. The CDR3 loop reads CASSRNLIYGYTF. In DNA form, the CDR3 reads TGTGCCAGCAGCCGAAACCTTATCTATGGCTACACCTTC.

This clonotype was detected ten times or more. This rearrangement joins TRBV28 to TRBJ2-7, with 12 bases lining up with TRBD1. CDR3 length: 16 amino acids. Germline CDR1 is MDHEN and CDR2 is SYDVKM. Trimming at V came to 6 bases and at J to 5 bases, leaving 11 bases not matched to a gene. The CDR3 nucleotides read TGTGCCAGCAGCTCGCCACCGGGACAGGGGGCCAACGAGCAGTACTTC. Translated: CASSSPPGQGANEQYF.

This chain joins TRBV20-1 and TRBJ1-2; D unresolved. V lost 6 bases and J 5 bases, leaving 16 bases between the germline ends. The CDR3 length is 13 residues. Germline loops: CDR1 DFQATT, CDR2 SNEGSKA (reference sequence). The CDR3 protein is CSARDLEDYGYTF. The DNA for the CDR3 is TGCAGTGCCCGGGATCTCGAAGATTATGGCTACACCTTC.

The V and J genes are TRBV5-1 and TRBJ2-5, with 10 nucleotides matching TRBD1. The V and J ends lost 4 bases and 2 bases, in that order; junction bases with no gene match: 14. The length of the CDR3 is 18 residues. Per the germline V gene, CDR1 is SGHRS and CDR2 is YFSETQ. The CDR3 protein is CASSRLFRDRGVQETQYF. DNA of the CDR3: TGCGCCAGCAGCAGACTTTTCCGGGACAGGGGAGTTCAAGAGACCCAGTACTTC.

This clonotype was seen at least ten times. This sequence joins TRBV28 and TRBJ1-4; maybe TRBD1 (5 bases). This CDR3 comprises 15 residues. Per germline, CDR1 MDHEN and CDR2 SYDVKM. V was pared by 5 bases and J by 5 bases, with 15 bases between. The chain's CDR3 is CASSPPKGRNEKLFF. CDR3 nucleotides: TGTGCCAGCAGTCCTCCGAAGGGGAGGAATGAAAAACTGTTTTTT.

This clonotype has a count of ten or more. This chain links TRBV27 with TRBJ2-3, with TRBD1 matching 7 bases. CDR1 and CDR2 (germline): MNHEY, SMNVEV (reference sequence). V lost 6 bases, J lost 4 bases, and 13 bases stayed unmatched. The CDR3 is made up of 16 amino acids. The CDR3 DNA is TGTGCCAGCAGCAACATACAGGGGATTGTACCAGATACGCAGTATTTT. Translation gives CASSNIQGIVPDTQYF.

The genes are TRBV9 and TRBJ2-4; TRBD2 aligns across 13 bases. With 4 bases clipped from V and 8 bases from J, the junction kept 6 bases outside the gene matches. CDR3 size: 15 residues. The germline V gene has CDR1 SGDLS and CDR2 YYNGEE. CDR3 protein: CASSPTSGGPDIQYF. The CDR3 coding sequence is TGTGCCAGCAGCCCGACTAGCGGGGGGCCAGACATTCAGTACTTC.

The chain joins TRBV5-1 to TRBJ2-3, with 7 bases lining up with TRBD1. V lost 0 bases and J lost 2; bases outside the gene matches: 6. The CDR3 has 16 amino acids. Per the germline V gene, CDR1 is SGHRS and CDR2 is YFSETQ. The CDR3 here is CASSLEGTEYTDTQYF. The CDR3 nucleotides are TGCGCCAGCAGCTTGGAGGGGACAGAATACACAGATACGCAGTATTTT.

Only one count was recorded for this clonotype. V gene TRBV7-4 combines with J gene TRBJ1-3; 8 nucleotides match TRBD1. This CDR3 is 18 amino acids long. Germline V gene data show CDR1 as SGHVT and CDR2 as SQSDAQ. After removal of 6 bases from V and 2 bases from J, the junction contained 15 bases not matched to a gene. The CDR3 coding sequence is TGTGCCAGCAGGCCCCCTCTAACGACAGGGGTCGCTGGAAACACCATATATTTT. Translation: CASRPPLTTGVAGNTIYF.

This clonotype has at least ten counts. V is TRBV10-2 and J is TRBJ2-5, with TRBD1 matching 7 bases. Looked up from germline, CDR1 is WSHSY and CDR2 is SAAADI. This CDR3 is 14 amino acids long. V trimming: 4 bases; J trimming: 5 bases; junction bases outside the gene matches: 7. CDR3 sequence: CASSGEGGRETQYF. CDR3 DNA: TGCGCCAGCAGTGGAGAAGGGGGCCGGGAGACCCAGTACTTC.

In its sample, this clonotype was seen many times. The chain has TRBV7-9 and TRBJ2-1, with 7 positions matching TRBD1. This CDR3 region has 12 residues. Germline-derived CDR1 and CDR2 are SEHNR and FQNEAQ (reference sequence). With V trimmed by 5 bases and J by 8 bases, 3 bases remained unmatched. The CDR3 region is CASSRDRDEQFF. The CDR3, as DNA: TGTGCCAGCAGCCGCGACAGGGATGAGCAGTTCTTC.

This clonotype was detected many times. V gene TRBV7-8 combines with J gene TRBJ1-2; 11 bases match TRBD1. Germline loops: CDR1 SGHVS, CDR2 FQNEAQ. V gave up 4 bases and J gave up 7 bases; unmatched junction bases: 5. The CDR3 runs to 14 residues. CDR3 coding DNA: TGTGCCAGCAGCTCCCGGACAGGGGGCCGTGGCTACACCTTC. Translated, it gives CASSSRTGGRGYTF.

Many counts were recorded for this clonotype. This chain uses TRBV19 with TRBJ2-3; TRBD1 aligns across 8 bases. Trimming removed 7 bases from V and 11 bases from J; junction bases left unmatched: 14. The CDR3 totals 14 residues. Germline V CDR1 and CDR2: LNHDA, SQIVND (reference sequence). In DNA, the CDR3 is TGTGCCAGTAACCTCGGGACAGGATCTTTCGGGCAGTATTTT. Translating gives CASNLGTGSFGQYF.

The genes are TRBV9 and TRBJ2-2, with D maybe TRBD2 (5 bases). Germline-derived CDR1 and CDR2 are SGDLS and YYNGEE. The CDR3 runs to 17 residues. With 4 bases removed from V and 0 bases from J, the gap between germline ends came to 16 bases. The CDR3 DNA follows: TGTGCCAGCAGCCACCCCCCAGCGGAGGCGAACACCGGGGAGCTGTTTTTT. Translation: CASSHPPAEANTGELFF.

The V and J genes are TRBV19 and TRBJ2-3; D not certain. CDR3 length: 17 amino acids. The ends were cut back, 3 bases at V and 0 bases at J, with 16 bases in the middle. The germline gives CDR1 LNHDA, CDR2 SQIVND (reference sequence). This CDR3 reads CASSIAYGSLSTDTQYF. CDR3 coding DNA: TGTGCCAGTAGTATCGCATACGGATCGCTGAGCACAGATACGCAGTATTTT.

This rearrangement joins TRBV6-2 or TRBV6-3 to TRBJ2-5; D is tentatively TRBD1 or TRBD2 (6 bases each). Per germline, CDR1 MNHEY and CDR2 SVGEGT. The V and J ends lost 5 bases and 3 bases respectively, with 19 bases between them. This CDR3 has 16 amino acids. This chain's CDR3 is CASSVPPGAREETQYF. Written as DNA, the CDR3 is TGTGCCAGCAGTGTACCGCCGGGGGCCCGAGAAGAGACCCAGTACTTC.

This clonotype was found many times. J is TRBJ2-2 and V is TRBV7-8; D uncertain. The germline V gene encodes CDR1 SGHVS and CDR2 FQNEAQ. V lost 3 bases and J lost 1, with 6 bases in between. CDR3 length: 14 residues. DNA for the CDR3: TGTGCCAGCAGCTTCCGTATGAACACCGGGGAGCTGTTTTTT. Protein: CASSFRMNTGELFF. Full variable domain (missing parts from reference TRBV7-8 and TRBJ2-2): GAGVSQSPRYKVAKRGQDVALRCDPISGHVSLFWYQQALGQGPEFLTYFQNEAQLDKSGLPSDRFFAERPEGSVSTLKIQRTQQEDSAVYLCASSFRMNTGELFFGEGSRLTVL.

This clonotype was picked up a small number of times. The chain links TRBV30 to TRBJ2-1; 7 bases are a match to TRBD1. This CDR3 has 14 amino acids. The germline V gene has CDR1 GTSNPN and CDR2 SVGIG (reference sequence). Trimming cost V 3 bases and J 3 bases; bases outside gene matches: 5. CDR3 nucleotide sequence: TGTGCCTGGAGCCTAAACAGGGGCTACAATGAGCAGTTCTTC. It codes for CAWSLNRGYNEQFF.

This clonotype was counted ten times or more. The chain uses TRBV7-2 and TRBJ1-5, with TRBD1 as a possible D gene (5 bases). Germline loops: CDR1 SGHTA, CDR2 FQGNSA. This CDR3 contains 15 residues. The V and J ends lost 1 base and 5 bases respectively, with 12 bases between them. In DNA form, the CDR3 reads TGTGCCAGCAGCTTAGTCGGACAACTAGATCAGCCCCAGCATTTT. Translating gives CASSLVGQLDQPQHF.